The TCR beta chain described here comes from a study of cytomegalovirus exposure and HLA in healthy donors. Study as a whole: Prior work identified roughly 120 million unique TCR beta sequences in 150 million to 200 million T cells.

Germline-derived CDR1 and CDR2 are MGHDK and SYGVNS. This CDR3 spans 18 amino acids. V lost 4 bases and J 0 bases, leaving 21 bases between the germline ends. PCR involved 60 Vbeta and 13 Jbeta primers. Libraries were prepared by immunoSEQ multiplex PCR; TCRdb keeps only in-frame clonotypes and omits some of them. Found here are 140,000 to 150,000 clones, nearly 80% of them singletons; the top ten hold around 3%. This clone is a singleton in its sample. J is TRBJ1-1 and V is TRBV25-1; the D is unclear. The sample comprised PBMCs. This receptor was taken from a man between 40 and 49 years old in good health and CMV-seropositive. CDR3: CASSADIGNPTMNTEAFF. DNA for the CDR3: TGTGCCAGCAGTGCAGACATCGGGAACCCTACTATGAACACTGAAGCTTTCTTT.